This T cell receptor (beta chain) comes out of a study (dated by TCRdb to 2021 to 2024). What the research found in general, with its limitations: Further investigation, including longitudinal sampling and assessment of a control group, is stated by the authors to be required.

Regarding this clone: What antigen it recognizes has not been identified. No base quality values were provided; no much bigger clone lies one nucleotide off.

PBMCs were isolated from peripheral blood, and genomic DNA from unsorted PBMCs was used for TCR beta sequencing. Including the terminal cysteine and phenylalanine, the CDR3 comprises 14 residues. The entry retains the CDR3 DNA only, 42 bases that are in frame from base 1. V drops 2 bases and J drops 3 bases, leaving 8 bases in between. According to the germline V gene, CDR1 reads KGHSH and CDR2 reads LQKENI. Survey-level sequencing on the immunoSEQ platform was used to profile the TCR beta chain repertoires. As for how the authors treated the data: Repertoire diversity was measured with the inverse Simpson index, and CDR3 amino acid length spectratypes and V-J pairing frequencies were compared. To annotate clonotypes specific to SARS-CoV-2, CMV, influenza A and EBV, TCR beta CDR3 sequences were compared against VDJdb. Here the immuneACCESS table is served through TCRdb, limited to in-frame sequences with V and J called. Missing clones are a known gap in these copies; in checked studies unresolved V genes cover under half, and the rest lacks a known reason. The DNA was the basis for D and trimming; V, J and clone size are from that table. The sample profile shows about 68,000 clones; around 93% of them were found once. The top ten hold 4% to 4.5% of the sample.

This sequence was found in a man aged 35 to 55 with rheumatoid arthritis. Sequencing input: PBMCs. Here the chain combines TRBV18 and TRBJ1-3; a confident D gene designation cannot be given. The DNA sequence is TGTGCCAGCTCACCAGGTGGGGTTGGAAACACCATATATTTT. Its amino acids are CASSPGGVGNTIYF. Joined to the reference TRBV18 and TRBJ1-3 proteins, this CDR3 gives the full variable domain: NAGVMQNPRHLVRRRGQEARLRCSPMKGHSHVYWYRQLPEEGLKFMVYLQKENIIDESGMPKERFSAEFPKEGPSILRIQQVVRGDSAAYFCASSPGGVGNTIYFGEGSWLTVV.